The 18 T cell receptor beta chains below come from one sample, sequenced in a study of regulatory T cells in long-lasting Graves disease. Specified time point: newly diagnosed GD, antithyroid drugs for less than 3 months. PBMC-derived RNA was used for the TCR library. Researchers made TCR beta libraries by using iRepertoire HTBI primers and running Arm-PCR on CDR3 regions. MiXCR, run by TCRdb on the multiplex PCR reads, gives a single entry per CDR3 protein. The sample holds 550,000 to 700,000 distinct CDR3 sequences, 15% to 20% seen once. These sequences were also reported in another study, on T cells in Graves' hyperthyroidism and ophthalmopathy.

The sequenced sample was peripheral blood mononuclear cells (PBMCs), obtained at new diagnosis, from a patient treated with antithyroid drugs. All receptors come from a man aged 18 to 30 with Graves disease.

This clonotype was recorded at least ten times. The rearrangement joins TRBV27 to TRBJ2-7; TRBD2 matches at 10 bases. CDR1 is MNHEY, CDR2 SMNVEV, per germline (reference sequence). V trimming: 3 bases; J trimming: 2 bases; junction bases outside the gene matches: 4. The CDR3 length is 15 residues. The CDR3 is CASSLLAGATYEQYF. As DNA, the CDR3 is TGTGCCAGCAGTTTGCTAGCGGGAGCGACCTACGAGCAGTACTTC.

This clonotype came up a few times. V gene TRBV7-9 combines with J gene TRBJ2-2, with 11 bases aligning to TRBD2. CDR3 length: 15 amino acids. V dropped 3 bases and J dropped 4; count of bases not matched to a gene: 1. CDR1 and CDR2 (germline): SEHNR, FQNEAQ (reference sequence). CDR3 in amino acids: CASSFTSGSTGELFF. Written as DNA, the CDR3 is TGTGCCAGCAGCTTTACTAGCGGGAGCACCGGGGAGCTGTTTTTT.

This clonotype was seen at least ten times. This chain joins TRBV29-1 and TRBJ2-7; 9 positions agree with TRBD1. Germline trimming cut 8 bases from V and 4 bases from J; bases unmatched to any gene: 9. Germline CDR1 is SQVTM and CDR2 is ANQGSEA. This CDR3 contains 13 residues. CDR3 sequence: CSTTGQGGYEQYF. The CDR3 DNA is TGCAGCACTACGGGACAGGGAGGTTACGAGCAGTACTTC.

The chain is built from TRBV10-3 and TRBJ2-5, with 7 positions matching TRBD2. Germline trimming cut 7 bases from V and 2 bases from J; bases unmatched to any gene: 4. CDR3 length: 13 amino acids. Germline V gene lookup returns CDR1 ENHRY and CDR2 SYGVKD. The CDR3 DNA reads TGTGCCATCACCCCGGGACTACAAGAGACCCAGTACTTC. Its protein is CAITPGLQETQYF.

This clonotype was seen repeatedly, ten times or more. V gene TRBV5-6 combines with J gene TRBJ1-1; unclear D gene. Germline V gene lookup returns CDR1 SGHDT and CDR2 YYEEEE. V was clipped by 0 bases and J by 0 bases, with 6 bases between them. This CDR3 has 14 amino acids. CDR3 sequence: CASSLVLLNTEAFF. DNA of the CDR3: TGTGCCAGCAGCTTGGTTCTGTTGAACACTGAAGCTTTCTTT.

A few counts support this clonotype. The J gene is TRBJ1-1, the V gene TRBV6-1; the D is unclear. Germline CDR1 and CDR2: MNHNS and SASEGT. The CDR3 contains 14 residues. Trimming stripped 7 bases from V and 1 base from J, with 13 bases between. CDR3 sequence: CASTSVERNTEAFF. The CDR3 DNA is TGTGCCAGCACGTCTGTCGAGAGGAACACTGAAGCTTTCTTT.

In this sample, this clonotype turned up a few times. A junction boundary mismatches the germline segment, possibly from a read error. In nucleotides, the CDR3 is TGCGCCAGCAGCTTGGAATTCGGGGTCGGGACCCAGTACTTC. This sequence encodes CASSLEFGVGTQYF. The chain joins TRBV11-2 to TRBJ2-3; a weak D match, TRBD2 (5 bases). The last part of the DNA fits TRBJ2-5 better; the J call may be wrong. The germline gives CDR1 SGHAT, CDR2 FQNNGV. The CDR3 length is 14 residues.

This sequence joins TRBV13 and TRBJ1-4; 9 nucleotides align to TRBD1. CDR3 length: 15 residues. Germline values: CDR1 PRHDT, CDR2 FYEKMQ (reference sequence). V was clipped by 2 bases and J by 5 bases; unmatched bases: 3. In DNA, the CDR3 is TGTGCCAGCAGCTTACGGGGACAGGGAAATGAAAAACTGTTTTTT. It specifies CASSLRGQGNEKLFF.

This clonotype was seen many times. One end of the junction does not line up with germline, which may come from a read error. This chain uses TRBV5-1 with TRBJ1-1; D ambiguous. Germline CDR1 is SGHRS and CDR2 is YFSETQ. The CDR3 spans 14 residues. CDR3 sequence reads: CASSLGKTNTEAFF. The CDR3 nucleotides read TGCGCCAGCAGTTTGGGGAAAACGAACACTGAAGCTTTCTTT.

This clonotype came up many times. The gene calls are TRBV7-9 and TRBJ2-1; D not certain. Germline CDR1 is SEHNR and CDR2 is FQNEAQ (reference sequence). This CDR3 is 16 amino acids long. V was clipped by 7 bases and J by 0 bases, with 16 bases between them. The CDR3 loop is CASIPAARSSYNEQFF. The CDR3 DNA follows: TGTGCCAGCATACCGGCCGCTAGGAGCTCCTACAATGAGCAGTTCTTC.

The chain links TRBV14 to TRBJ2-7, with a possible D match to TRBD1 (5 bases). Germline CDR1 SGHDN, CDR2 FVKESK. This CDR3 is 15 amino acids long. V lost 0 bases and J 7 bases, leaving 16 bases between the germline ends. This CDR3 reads CASSQDWAGPGEQYF. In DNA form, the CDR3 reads TGTGCCAGCAGCCAAGATTGGGCAGGGCCAGGGGAGCAGTACTTC.

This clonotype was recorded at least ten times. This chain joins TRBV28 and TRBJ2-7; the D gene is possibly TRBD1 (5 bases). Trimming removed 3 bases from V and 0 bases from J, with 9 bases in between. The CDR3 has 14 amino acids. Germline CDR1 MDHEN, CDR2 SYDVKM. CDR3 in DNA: TGTGCCAGCAGTTTGGGGCCGAGCTCCTACGAGCAGTACTTC. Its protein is CASSLGPSSYEQYF.

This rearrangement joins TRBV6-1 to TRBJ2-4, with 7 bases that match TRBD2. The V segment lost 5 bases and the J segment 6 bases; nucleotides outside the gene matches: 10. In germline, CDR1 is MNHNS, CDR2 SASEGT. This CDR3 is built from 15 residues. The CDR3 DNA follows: TGTGCCAGCAGTCGAGCGCGGGAGCCGGGAAACATTCAGTACTTC. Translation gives CASSRAREPGNIQYF.

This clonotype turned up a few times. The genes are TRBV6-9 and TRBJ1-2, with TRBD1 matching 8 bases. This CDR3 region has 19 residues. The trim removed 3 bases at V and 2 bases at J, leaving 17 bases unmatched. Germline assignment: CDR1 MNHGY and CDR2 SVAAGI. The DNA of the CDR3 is TGTGCCAGCAGTTACTCTGCTTTGGCAGGGGGCTTCAAGAACTATGGCTACACCTTC. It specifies CASSYSALAGGFKNYGYTF.

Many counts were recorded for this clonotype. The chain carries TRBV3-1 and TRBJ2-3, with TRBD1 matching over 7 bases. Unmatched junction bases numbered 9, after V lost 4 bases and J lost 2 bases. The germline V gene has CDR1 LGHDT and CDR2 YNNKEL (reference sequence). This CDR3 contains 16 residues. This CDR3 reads CASSPSGTDATDTQYF. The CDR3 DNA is TGTGCCAGCAGCCCATCCGGGACAGACGCCACAGATACGCAGTATTTT.

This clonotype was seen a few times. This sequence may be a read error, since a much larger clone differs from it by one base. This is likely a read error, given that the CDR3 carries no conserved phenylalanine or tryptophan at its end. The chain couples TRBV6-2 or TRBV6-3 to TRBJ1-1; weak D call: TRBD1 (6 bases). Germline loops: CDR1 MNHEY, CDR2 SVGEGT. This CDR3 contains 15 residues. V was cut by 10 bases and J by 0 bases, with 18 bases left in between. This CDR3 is CAIHTGGPMNTEAFL. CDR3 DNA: TGTGCCATACATACGGGGGGCCCCATGAACACTGAAGCTTTCCTT.

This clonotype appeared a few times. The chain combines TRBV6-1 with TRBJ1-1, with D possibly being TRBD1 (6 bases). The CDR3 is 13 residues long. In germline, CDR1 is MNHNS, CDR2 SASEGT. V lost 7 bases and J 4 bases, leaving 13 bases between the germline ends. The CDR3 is CASTNRVSTEAFF. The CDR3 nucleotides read TGTGCCAGCACCAACAGGGTGAGCACTGAAGCTTTCTTT.

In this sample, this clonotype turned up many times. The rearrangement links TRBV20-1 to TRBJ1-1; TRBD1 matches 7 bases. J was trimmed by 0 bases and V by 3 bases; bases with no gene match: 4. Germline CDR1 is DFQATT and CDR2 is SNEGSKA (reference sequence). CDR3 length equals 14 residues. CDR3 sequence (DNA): TGCAGTGCTAGGACAGGGAAGATGAACACTGAAGCTTTCTTT. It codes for CSARTGKMNTEAFF.